This TCR beta chain comes out of a study of T-cell reconstitution after alpha-beta-depleted transplantation in children. Comment on this clonotype: Its target is unknown.

Findings of the study overall: Where alpha-beta T cells came from about two months after transplant was reportedly several hundred expanded graft clones.

The CDR3 has 16 amino acids. V gave up 5 bases and J gave up 3 bases, with 17 bases separating them. Looked up from germline, CDR1 is MNHNS and CDR2 is SASEGT. Preparing the TCRbeta library involved the use of unique molecular identifiers. TCRdb independently ran MiXCR on the PCR reads; one entry per CDR3 protein. This table has 550,000 to 600,000 distinct CDR3 sequences, more than 20% appearing once. The TCR comes from a boy in the first two years of life who had a stem cell transplant for acute myeloid leukemia, so the T cells may come from the graft donor. The chain recombines TRBV6-1 with TRBJ2-4, with D possibly TRBD2 on 6 matching bases. The sequencing used PBMCs, mostly from graft donor cells, collected 360 days after TCRalphabeta/CD19-depleted stem cell transplant. CDR3 nucleotides: TGTGCCAGCAGTCGCGCCGGGGGTAGTATCAAAAACATTCAGTACTTC. Translation gives CASSRAGGSIKNIQYF.